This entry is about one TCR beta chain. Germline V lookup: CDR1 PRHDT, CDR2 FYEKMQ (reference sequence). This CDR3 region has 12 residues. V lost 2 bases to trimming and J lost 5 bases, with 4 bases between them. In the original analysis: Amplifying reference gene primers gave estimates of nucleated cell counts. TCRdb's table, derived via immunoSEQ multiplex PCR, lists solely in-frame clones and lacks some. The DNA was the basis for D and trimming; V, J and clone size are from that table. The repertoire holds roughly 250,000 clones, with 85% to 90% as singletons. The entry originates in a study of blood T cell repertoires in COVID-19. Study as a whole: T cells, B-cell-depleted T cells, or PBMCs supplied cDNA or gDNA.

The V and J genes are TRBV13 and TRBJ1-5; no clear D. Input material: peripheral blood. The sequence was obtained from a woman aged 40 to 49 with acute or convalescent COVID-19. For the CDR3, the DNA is TGTGCCAGCAGCTTATCTGATCAGCCCCAGCATTTT. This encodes CASSLSDQPQHF.